The entry below gives a single TCR beta chain sequence along with its context. These data are taken from a study of blood T cell repertoires in COVID-19. The protocol was immunoSEQ multiplex PCR, while the TCRdb copy is restricted to in-frame clones and leaves out a portion. Of about 150,000 clones in the sample, 80% to 90% were seen once. The CDR3 totals 15 residues. Unmatched junction bases numbered 6, after V lost 6 bases and J lost 1 base. Germline V gives CDR1 SNHLY, CDR2 FYNNEI. The sequenced sample was peripheral blood. The origin of this receptor is a woman aged 40 to 50 with acute or convalescent COVID-19. The gene calls are TRBV2 and TRBJ1-1; 9 bases map to TRBD1. The CDR3 coding sequence is TGTGCCAGCAGCGCACAGGGGGCCTCGAACACTGAAGCTTTCTTT. Protein: CASSAQGASNTEAFF.